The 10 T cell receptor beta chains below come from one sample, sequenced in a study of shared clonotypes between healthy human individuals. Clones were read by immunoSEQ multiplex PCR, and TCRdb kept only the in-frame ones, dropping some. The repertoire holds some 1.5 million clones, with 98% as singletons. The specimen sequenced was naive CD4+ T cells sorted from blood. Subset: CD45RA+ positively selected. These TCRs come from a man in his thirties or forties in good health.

The CDR3 nucleotides read TGTGCCAGCACCGGCGGAGTAGGGGCCGAGCAGTACTTC. Its translation: CASTGGVGAEQYF. The chain combines TRBV28 with TRBJ2-7, with a weak D call TRBD1 (5 bases). Germline-derived CDR1 and CDR2 are MDHEN and SYDVKM. The CDR3 runs to 13 residues. V lost 7 bases and J lost 6, with 16 bases in between. The complete variable domain, with remaining parts taken from reference TRBV28 and TRBJ2-7, reads DVKVTQSSRYLVKRTGEKVFLECVQDMDHENMFWYRQDPGLGLRLIYFSYDVKMKEKGDIPEGYSVSREKKERFSLILESASTNQTSMYLCASTGGVGAEQYFGPGTRLTVT.

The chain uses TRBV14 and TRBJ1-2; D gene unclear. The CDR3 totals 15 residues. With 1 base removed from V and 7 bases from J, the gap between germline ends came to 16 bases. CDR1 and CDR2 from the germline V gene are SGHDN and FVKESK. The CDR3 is CASSQVPGLRAGYTF. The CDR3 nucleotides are TGTGCCAGCAGCCAAGTTCCCGGACTTCGGGCTGGCTACACCTTC.

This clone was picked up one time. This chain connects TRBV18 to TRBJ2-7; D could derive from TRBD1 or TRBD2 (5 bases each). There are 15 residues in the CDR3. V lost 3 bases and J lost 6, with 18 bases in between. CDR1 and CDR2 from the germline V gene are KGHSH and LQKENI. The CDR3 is CASSPWTLDMGEQYF. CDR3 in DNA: TGTGCCAGCTCACCCTGGACACTAGACATGGGCGAGCAGTACTTC.

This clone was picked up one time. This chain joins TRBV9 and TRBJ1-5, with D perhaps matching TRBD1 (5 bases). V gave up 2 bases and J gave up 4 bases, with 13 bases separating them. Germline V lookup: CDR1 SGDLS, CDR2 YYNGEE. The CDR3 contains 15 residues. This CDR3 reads CASSVSGALNQPQHF. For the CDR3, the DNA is TGTGCCAGCAGCGTTTCCGGGGCTTTAAATCAGCCCCAGCATTTT.

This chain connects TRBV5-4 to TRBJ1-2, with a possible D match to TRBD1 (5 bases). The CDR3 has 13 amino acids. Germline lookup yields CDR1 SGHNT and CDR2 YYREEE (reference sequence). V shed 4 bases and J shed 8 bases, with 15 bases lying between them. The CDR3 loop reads CASSNRQRLGYTF. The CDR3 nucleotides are TGTGCCAGCAGCAATAGACAGCGTCTAGGCTACACCTTC.

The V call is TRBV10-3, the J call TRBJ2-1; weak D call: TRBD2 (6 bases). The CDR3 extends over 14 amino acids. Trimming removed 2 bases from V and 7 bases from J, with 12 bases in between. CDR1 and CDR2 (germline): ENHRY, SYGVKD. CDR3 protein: CAISEPYRENEQFF. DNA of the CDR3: TGTGCCATCAGTGAGCCATACCGGGAGAATGAGCAGTTCTTC.

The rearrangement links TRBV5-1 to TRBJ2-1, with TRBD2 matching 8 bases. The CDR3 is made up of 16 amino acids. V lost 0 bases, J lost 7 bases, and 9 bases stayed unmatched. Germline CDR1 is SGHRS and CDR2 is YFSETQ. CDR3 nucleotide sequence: TGCGCCAGCAGCTTGGAAGGACTAGCTACGGGTAATGAGCAGTTCTTC. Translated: CASSLEGLATGNEQFF.

CDR3 region: CASSYGLAGGNEQFF. In nucleotides, the CDR3 is TGTGCCAGCAGCTATGGACTAGCGGGAGGAAATGAGCAGTTCTTC. V usage is TRBV28 and J usage is TRBJ2-1, with TRBD2 matching 14 bases. The CDR3 consists of 15 residues. From germline, CDR1 is MDHEN and CDR2 SYDVKM. V shed 6 bases, J shed 7 bases, and the junction held 5 bases outside the gene matches.

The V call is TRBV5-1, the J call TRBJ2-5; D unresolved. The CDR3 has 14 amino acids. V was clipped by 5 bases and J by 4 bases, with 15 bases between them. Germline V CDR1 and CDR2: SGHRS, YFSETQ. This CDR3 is CASRPRAYPETQYF. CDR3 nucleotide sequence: TGCGCCAGCAGGCCCCGGGCATACCCAGAGACCCAGTACTTC.

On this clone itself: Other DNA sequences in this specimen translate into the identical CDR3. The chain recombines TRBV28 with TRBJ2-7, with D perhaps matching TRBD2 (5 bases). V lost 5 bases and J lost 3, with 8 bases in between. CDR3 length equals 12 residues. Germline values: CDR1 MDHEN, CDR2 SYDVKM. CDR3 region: CASSLTSYEQYF. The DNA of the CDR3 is TGTGCCAGCAGTCTTACTAGCTACGAGCAGTACTTC.